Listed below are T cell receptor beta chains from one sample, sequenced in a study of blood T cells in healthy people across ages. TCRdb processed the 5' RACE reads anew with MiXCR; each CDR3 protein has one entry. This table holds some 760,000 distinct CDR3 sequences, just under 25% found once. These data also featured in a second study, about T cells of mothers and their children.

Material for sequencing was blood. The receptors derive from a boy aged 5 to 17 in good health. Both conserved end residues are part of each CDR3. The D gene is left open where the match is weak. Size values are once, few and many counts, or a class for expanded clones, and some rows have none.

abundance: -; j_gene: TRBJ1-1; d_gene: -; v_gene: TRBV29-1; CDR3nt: TGCAGCGGTGGACACCCGAACACTGAAGCTTTCTTT; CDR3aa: CSGGHPNTEAFF
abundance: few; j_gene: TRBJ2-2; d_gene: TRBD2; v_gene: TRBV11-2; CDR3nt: TGTGCCAGCAGCACCTCCCAACGGACTAGTAACACCGGGGAGCTGTTTTTT; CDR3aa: CASSTSQRTSNTGELFF
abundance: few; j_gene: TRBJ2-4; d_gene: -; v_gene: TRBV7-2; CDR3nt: TGTGCCAGCAGCTCGCAGGGAAAAAACATTCAGTACTTC; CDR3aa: CASSSQGKNIQYF
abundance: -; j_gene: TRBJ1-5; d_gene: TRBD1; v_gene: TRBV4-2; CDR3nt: TGTGCCGGCAGCCCGACAGGGCGGCTACAGCCCCAGCATTTT; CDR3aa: CAGSPTGRLQPQHF
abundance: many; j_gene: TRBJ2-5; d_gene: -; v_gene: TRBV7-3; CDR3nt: TGTGCCAGCAGCTCGACACGGGAAGAGACCCAGTACTTC; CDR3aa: CASSSTREETQYF
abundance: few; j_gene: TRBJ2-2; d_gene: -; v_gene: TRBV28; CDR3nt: TGTGCCAGCTCAGGGGAGGGAGAGGACACCGGGGAGCTGTTTTTT; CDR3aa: CASSGEGEDTGELFF
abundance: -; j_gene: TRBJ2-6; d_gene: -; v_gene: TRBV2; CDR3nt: TGTGCCAGCAGTGAAGCGCCGGGCAGGGGTTCTGGGGCCAACGTCCTGACTTTC; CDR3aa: CASSEAPGRGSGANVLTF
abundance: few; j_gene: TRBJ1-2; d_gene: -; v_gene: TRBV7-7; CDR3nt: TGTGCTAGCAGCCGAAGCGGGGGCCTAGGCTATGGCTACACCTTC; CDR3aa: CASSRSGGLGYGYTF
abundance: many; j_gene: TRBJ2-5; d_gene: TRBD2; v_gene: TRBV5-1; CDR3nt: TGCGCCAGCAGCTTCGCCGGGACTAGCGGAGAGACCCAGTACTTC; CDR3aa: CASSFAGTSGETQYF
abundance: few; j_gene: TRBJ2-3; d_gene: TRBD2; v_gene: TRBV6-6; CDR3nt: TGTGCCAGCATATTAGCGGGGCAAACAGATACGCAGTATTTT; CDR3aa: CASILAGQTDTQYF
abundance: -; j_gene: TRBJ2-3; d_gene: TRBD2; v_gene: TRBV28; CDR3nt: TGTGCCAGCAGTCCCGGACTAGCGGGAGGGCCTTGGGCAGATACGCAGTATTTT; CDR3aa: CASSPGLAGGPWADTQYF
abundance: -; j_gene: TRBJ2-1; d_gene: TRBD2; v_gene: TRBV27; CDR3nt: TGTGCCAGCAGTGCCGGGACTAGCGGATACTACAACGAGCAGTTCTTC; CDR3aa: CASSAGTSGYYNEQFF
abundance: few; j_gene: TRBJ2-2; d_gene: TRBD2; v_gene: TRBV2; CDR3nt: TGTGCCAGCATGCGGCTAGCGGGACTTAACACCGGGGAGCTGTTTTTT; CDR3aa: CASMRLAGLNTGELFF
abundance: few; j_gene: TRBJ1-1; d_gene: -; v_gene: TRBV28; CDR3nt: TGTGCCAGCTGGTACTCGCGGGAAGTAAACACTGAAGCTTTCTTT; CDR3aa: CASWYSREVNTEAFF
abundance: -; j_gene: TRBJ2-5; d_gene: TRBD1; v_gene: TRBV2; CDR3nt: TGTGCCAGCAGTGCTCCAGGGGGCGGTTTTGAGACCCAGTACTTC; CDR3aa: CASSAPGGGFETQYF
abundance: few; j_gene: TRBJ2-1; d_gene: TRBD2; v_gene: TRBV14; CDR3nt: TGTGCCAGCAGCCCCCGAGGTCGGAGCGGGAGATACAATGAGCAGTTCTTC; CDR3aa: CASSPRGRSGRYNEQFF
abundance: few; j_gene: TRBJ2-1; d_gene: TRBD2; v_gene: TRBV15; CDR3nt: TGTGCCACCAGCGGACGATCGGTGAGCGGGAGAATTAACAATGAGCAGTTCTTC; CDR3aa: CATSGRSVSGRINNEQFF